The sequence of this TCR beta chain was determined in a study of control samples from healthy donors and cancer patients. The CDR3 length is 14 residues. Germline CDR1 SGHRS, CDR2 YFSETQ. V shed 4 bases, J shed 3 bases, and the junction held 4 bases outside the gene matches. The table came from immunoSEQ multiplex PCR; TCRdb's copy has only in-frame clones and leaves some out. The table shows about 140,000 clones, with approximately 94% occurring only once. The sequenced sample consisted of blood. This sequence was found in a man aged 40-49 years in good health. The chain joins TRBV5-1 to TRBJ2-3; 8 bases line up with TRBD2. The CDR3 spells CASSPGLATDTQYF. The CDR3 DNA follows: TGCGCCAGCAGCCCAGGACTAGCAACAGATACGCAGTATTTT. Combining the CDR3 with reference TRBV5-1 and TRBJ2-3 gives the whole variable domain KAGVTQTPRYLIKTRGQQVTLSCSPISGHRSVSWYQQTPGQGLQFLFEYFSETQRNKGNFPGRFSGRQFSNSRSEMNVSTLELGDSALYLCASSPGLATDTQYFGPGTRLTVL.